This entry lists 32 T cell receptor beta chains sequenced from one sample in a study of blood T cell repertoires in COVID-19. Generated by immunoSEQ multiplex PCR, the TCRdb table keeps only in-frame clones and is missing some. The sample has 150,000 or so clones, about 86% seen once. Source material: peripheral blood. These receptors were taken from a woman in her fifties or sixties with acute or convalescent COVID-19.

The gene calls are TRBV5-1 and TRBJ2-2; D may be TRBD2 (7 bases). Trimming took 0 bases from V and 0 from J, leaving 9 bases between them. This CDR3 has 16 residues. Germline V gene data show CDR1 as SGHRS and CDR2 as YFSETQ. CDR3 DNA: TGCGCCAGCAGCTTGGCGGGGGGCCCGAACACCGGGGAGCTGTTTTTT. Residues: CASSLAGGPNTGELFF. Full variable domain (outside the CDR3, taken from reference TRBV5-1 and TRBJ2-2): KAGVTQTPRYLIKTRGQQVTLSCSPISGHRSVSWYQQTPGQGLQFLFEYFSETQRNKGNFPGRFSGRQFSNSRSEMNVSTLELGDSALYLCASSLAGGPNTGELFFGEGSRLTVL.

The chain has TRBV3-1 (or the pseudogene TRBV3-2) and TRBJ2-3; 8 bases are a match to TRBD2. Germline V gene lookup returns CDR1 LGHDT and CDR2 YNNKEL (reference sequence). Losses at the gene ends were 0 bases for V and 7 bases for J; bases not matched to a gene: 9. This CDR3 has 16 amino acids. The DNA of the CDR3 is TGTGCCAGCAGCCAAGATGGGCGGGGGGTTAGAAATACGCAGTATTTT. Its protein product is CASSQDGRGVRNTQYF.

The chain recombines TRBV5-1 with TRBJ2-7, with 16 positions matching TRBD2. Germline V CDR1 and CDR2: SGHRS, YFSETQ. V was clipped by 5 bases and J by 2 bases; unmatched bases: 10. The CDR3 is 18 residues long. CDR3 sequence (DNA): TGCGCCAGCAGGGACGTGGGACTAGCGGGGGGGCACCCCTACGAGCAGTACTTC. It translates to CASRDVGLAGGHPYEQYF.

This chain connects TRBV3-1 (or the pseudogene TRBV3-2) to TRBJ2-5, with TRBD1 matching over 9 bases. Germline V lookup: CDR1 LGHDT, CDR2 YNNKEL (reference sequence). After removal of 5 bases from V and 1 base from J, the junction contained 8 bases not matched to a gene. This CDR3 has 16 residues. The CDR3 is CASSTHLQGAQETQYF. Written as DNA, the CDR3 is TGTGCCAGCAGCACCCACCTACAGGGGGCCCAAGAGACCCAGTACTTC.

This clone is medium-sized within its sample. This sequence joins TRBV2 and TRBJ2-7; a possible D gene is TRBD1 (6 bases). The CDR3 has 13 amino acids. The germline V gene has CDR1 SNHLY and CDR2 FYNNEI. Trimming cost V 5 bases and J 7 bases, with 15 bases left between them. The DNA for the CDR3 is TGTGCCAGCAGTTCGGACAGTAGAGGAGAGCAGTACTTC. Encoded protein: CASSSDSRGEQYF.

Here the CDR3 DNA reads TGTGCCAGTACCCGCCGGTTGGGGAGGGGGAACACTGAAGCTTTCTTT. Translating gives CASTRRLGRGNTEAFF. The chain employs TRBV19 and TRBJ1-1, with a tentative D call TRBD1 (5 bases). CDR1 and CDR2 from the germline V gene are LNHDA and SQIVND (reference sequence). Deletions cut 7 bases from V and 1 base from J, with 19 bases between. The CDR3 covers 16 residues.

J is TRBJ2-1 and V is TRBV6-5; 9 bases fit TRBD2. Trimming took 0 bases from V and 6 from J; bases not matched to a gene: 6. The CDR3 spans 16 residues. Germline-derived CDR1 and CDR2 are MNHEY and SVGAGI. CDR3 sequence reads: CASSYSEAGGPNEQFF. CDR3 nucleotides: TGTGCCAGCAGTTACTCAGAGGCGGGGGGGCCCAATGAGCAGTTCTTC.

The rearrangement links TRBV2 to TRBJ2-3; 12 nucleotides match TRBD2. V lost 5 bases to trimming and J lost 6 bases; unmatched junction nucleotides: 6. Germline loops: CDR1 SNHLY, CDR2 FYNNEI. The CDR3 covers 15 residues. CDR3 in amino acids: CASSPLAGGVDTQYF. The CDR3, as DNA: TGTGCCAGCAGTCCACTAGCGGGGGGAGTGGATACGCAGTATTTT.

V and J are TRBV4-2 and TRBJ1-3; 7 positions agree with TRBD1. CDR3 length: 14 amino acids. The germline gives CDR1 LGHNA, CDR2 YNFKEQ. V shed 6 bases, J shed 2 bases, and the junction held 4 bases outside the gene matches. The CDR3 region is CASSTGTAGNTIYF. DNA for the CDR3: TGTGCCAGCAGTACTGGGACAGCTGGAAACACCATATATTTT.

This sequence joins TRBV19 and TRBJ1-1, with D possibly TRBD1 on 6 matching bases. The CDR3 covers 13 residues. Trimming took off 6 bases at V and 3 bases at J, with 11 bases between the two ends. Germline V CDR1 and CDR2: LNHDA, SQIVND (reference sequence). The CDR3 here is CASRDQGYTEAFF. Here the CDR3 DNA reads TGTGCCAGTAGGGATCAGGGGTACACTGAAGCTTTCTTT.

The chain is built from TRBV5-1 and TRBJ1-1; D is perhaps TRBD1 (5 bases). The CDR3 runs to 13 residues. CDR1 is SGHRS, CDR2 YFSETQ, per germline. Trimming shortened V by 2 bases and J by 1 base, and 6 bases separated the two germline ends. The CDR3 sequence: CASSFDRNTEAFF. CDR3 nucleotides: TGCGCCAGCAGCTTCGACAGGAACACTGAAGCTTTCTTT.

The chain carries TRBV2 and TRBJ2-2, with 8 bases that match TRBD1. V lost 6 bases, J lost 5 bases, and 5 bases stayed unmatched. Germline CDR1 is SNHLY and CDR2 is FYNNEI. CDR3 length equals 14 residues. CDR3 in DNA: TGTGCCAGCAGCGCGACAGGGGAAACCGGGGAGCTGTTTTTT. The encoded protein is CASSATGETGELFF.

The chain carries TRBV5-8 and TRBJ1-5, with D possibly TRBD1 on 5 matching bases. Germline loops: CDR1 SGHTS, CDR2 YDEGEE. V was shortened by 1 base and J by 4 bases, with 12 bases between the two germline ends. The CDR3 runs to 15 residues. The CDR3 nucleotides read TGTGCCAGCAGCTTGCAGGGATTGGGAAATCAGCCCCAGCATTTT. Protein sequence: CASSLQGLGNQPQHF.

The rearrangement uses TRBV30 and TRBJ2-7; D is unclear. CDR3 length equals 12 residues. The germline CDR1 and CDR2 sequences are GTSNPN and SVGIG (reference sequence). V gave up 0 bases and J gave up 5 bases, with 8 bases separating them. The CDR3, as DNA: TGTGCCTGGAGTGTCTACGGAGACGAGCAGTACTTC. It translates to CAWSVYGDEQYF. The variable domain in full, completed from reference TRBV30 and TRBJ2-7, reads SQTIHQWPATLVQPVGSPLSLECTVEGTSNPNLYWYRQAAGRGLQLLFYSVGIGQISSEVPQNLSASRPQDRQFILSSKKLLLSDSGFYLCAWSVYGDEQYFGPGTRLTVT.

This clone was seen just once. The chain links TRBV19 to TRBJ2-7; D remains ambiguous. The CDR3 has 12 residues. The V gene's germline CDR1 is LNHDA and CDR2 SQIVND (reference sequence). V was clipped by 5 bases and J by 2 bases, with 7 bases between them. The CDR3 coding sequence is TGTGCCAGTAGTGCCAGTACCTACGAGCAGTACTTC. Encoded protein: CASSASTYEQYF.

V is TRBV18 and J is TRBJ2-5; TRBD1 is a possible D gene (5 bases). Germline V lookup: CDR1 KGHSH, CDR2 LQKENI. The CDR3 totals 15 residues. Trimming stripped 6 bases from V and 1 base from J, with 15 bases between. Written as DNA, the CDR3 is TGTGCCAGCTCCTCAAACCAGGGTTCCCAAGAGACCCAGTACTTC. This encodes CASSSNQGSQETQYF.

V gene TRBV7-8 combines with J gene TRBJ2-5, with 9 nucleotides matching TRBD1. CDR3 length equals 14 residues. Germline V gene data show CDR1 as SGHVS and CDR2 as FQNEAQ. V shed 4 bases, J shed 5 bases, and the junction held 5 bases outside the gene matches. The CDR3 loop is CASSSTGGRETQYF. The CDR3 bases are TGTGCCAGCAGCTCGACAGGGGGAAGGGAGACCCAGTACTTC. Combining the CDR3 with reference TRBV7-8 and TRBJ2-5 gives the whole variable domain GAGVSQSPRYKVAKRGQDVALRCDPISGHVSLFWYQQALGQGPEFLTYFQNEAQLDKSGLPSDRFFAERPEGSVSTLKIQRTQQEDSAVYLCASSSTGGRETQYFGPGTRLLVL.

The CDR3 sequence is CASSLKGGGEQYF. CDR3 DNA: TGTGCCAGCAGTTTAAAGGGGGGGGGCGAGCAGTACTTC. The V gene is TRBV12-3 or TRBV12-4, the J gene TRBJ2-7; D possibly corresponds to TRBD2 (7 bases). With 2 bases removed from V and 6 bases from J, the gap between germline ends came to 11 bases. The CDR3 covers 13 residues.

The chain links TRBV7-2 to TRBJ1-3, with D tentatively TRBD1 (5 bases). Per the germline V gene, CDR1 is SGHTA and CDR2 is FQGNSA. The CDR3 extends over 15 amino acids. The V end lost 4 bases, the J end lost 6 bases, and 16 bases lay between the germline ends. The CDR3 is CASSSRGHNQNTIYF. In nucleotides, the CDR3 is TGTGCCAGCAGCTCCCGCGGACATAATCAAAACACCATATATTTT.

This sequence joins TRBV7-2 and TRBJ2-3, with 7 bases matching TRBD2. The trim removed 1 base at V and 3 bases at J, leaving 7 bases unmatched. This CDR3 comprises 16 residues. From germline, CDR1 is SGHTA and CDR2 FQGNSA. CDR3 DNA: TGTGCCAGCAGCTTAGGTGGAGCGGGAAGGACAGATACGCAGTATTTT. Its translation is CASSLGGAGRTDTQYF.

The chain couples TRBV18 to TRBJ2-7; D possibly corresponds to TRBD1 (6 bases). Germline CDR1 is KGHSH and CDR2 is LQKENI. V lost 4 bases and J lost 2, with 9 bases in between. This CDR3 has 13 amino acids. This chain's CDR3 is CASSRGQTYEQYF. CDR3 DNA: TGTGCCAGCTCACGCGGACAGACCTACGAGCAGTACTTC. Together with reference TRBV18 and TRBJ2-7, the CDR3 gives the full variable domain: NAGVMQNPRHLVRRRGQEARLRCSPMKGHSHVYWYRQLPEEGLKFMVYLQKENIIDESGMPKERFSAEFPKEGPSILRIQQVVRGDSAAYFCASSRGQTYEQYFGPGTRLTVT.

This clone is a singleton in its sample. This rearrangement joins TRBV27 to TRBJ2-3; 8 bases map to TRBD2. Germline V CDR1 and CDR2: MNHEY, SMNVEV (reference sequence). The CDR3 is made up of 17 amino acids. V shed 6 bases and J 10 bases; nucleotides not matched to a gene: 21. CDR3 sequence reads: CASRRFSGADSVGPQYF. CDR3 DNA: TGTGCCAGCAGGCGATTTAGCGGGGCGGACTCGGTTGGTCCGCAGTATTTT.

This clone was picked up a small number of times. The chain is built from TRBV6-5 and TRBJ2-7, with TRBD1 matching 7 bases. V was pared by 6 bases and J by 2 bases, with 7 bases of the junction left unmatched. This CDR3 is built from 14 residues. Germline CDR1 is MNHEY and CDR2 is SVGAGI. The DNA of the CDR3 is TGTGCCAGCAGGGTCGACAGGGCCGCCTACGAGCAGTACTTC. Amino acid sequence: CASRVDRAAYEQYF.

J is TRBJ1-6 and V is TRBV12-3 or TRBV12-4; TRBD1 matches 7 bases. J lost 9 bases, V lost 6 bases, and 5 bases had no gene match. CDR3 length: 13 residues. This chain's CDR3 is CASSRQGGSPLHF. CDR3 bases: TGTGCCAGCAGCAGACAGGGAGGTTCACCCCTCCACTTT.

This clone was recorded a few times. The chain is built from TRBV13 and TRBJ2-1, with D unresolved. Germline CDR1 is PRHDT and CDR2 is FYEKMQ (reference sequence). The CDR3 length is 15 residues. V gave up 8 bases and J gave up 12 bases, with 26 bases separating them. CDR3 DNA: TGTGCCAGCCCCCCCTTTGGGCATCAACGATGGTGGCAGTTCTTC. Translating it yields CASPPFGHQRWWQFF.

The V gene is TRBV24-1, the J gene TRBJ1-5; the match to TRBD1 covers 10 bases. The germline CDR1 and CDR2 sequences are KGHDR and SFDVKD. V lost 3 bases and J lost 3; bases outside the gene matches: 4. This CDR3 is 16 amino acids long. The CDR3 coding sequence is TGTGCCACCAGTGATCCCGGGACAGGGGCCAATCAGCCCCAGCATTTT. Translation: CATSDPGTGANQPQHF.

The rearrangement joins TRBV5-3 to TRBJ2-1, with D perhaps matching TRBD2 (6 bases). TRBV5-3 is an open reading frame, and its role is uncertain. V lost 4 bases and J 0 bases, leaving 11 bases between the germline ends. The CDR3 length is 15 residues. CDR3 protein: CARSKDGSSYNEQFF. The CDR3 DNA reads as TGTGCCAGAAGCAAGGACGGGAGCTCCTACAATGAGCAGTTCTTC.

Here the CDR3 DNA reads TGTGCCAGCAGTGACAGTACAGCGGGCGGGGAGACCCAGTACTTC. Translated: CASSDSTAGGETQYF. This chain links TRBV6-1 with TRBJ2-5; a weak D match, TRBD2 (6 bases). Germline V gene data show CDR1 as MNHNS and CDR2 as SASEGT. The V end was cut by 3 bases, the J end by 5 bases, with 16 bases between. CDR3 length: 15 amino acids.

This clone was recorded a few times. The chain combines TRBV6-2 or TRBV6-3 with TRBJ1-2; weak D call: TRBD1 (6 bases). The germline CDR1 and CDR2 sequences are MNHEY and SVGEGT. The CDR3 length is 14 residues. V lost 2 bases and J 6 bases, leaving 13 bases between the germline ends. CDR3 sequence (DNA): TGTGCCAGCAGTTACCGTGGGGGCTTGAATGGCTACACCTTC. This sequence encodes CASSYRGGLNGYTF.

Worth noting for this clone: Other DNA sequences from this sample encode an identical CDR3 as well. The V and J genes are TRBV7-2 and TRBJ1-3; D ambiguous. CDR1 and CDR2 (germline): SGHTA, FQGNSA. Trimming removed 2 bases at V and 0 bases at J, with 5 bases between. This CDR3 is 14 amino acids long. The CDR3 spells CASSLRGSGNTIYF. CDR3 DNA sequence: TGTGCCAGCAGCTTACGGGGCTCTGGAAACACCATATATTTT.

This clone was seen a few times. The chain combines TRBV12-5 with TRBJ1-6; D is uncertain. Looked up from germline, CDR1 is LGHNT and CDR2 is FRNRAP. V was trimmed by 5 bases and J by 8 bases, leaving 10 bases between them. CDR3 size: 13 residues. CDR3 residues: CASGLYADSPLHF. The CDR3 bases are TGTGCTAGTGGTCTCTACGCCGATTCACCCCTCCACTTT.

The rearrangement joins TRBV11-3 to TRBJ1-1; 7 nucleotides align to TRBD1. The CDR3 has 15 residues. Unmatched junction bases numbered 8, after V lost 3 bases and J lost 4 bases. The germline CDR1 and CDR2 sequences are SGHNT and YENEEA. CDR3 sequence: CASSFKSGGITEAFF. CDR3 nucleotides: TGTGCCAGCAGCTTTAAATCAGGGGGAATCACTGAAGCTTTCTTT. Drawing the rest from reference TRBV11-3 and TRBJ1-1, the complete variable domain is EAGVVQSPRYKIIEKKQPVAFWCNPISGHNTLYWYLQNLGQGPELLIRYENEEAVDDSQLPKDRFSAERLKGVDSTLKIQPAELGDSAVYLCASSFKSGGITEAFFGQGTRLTVV.